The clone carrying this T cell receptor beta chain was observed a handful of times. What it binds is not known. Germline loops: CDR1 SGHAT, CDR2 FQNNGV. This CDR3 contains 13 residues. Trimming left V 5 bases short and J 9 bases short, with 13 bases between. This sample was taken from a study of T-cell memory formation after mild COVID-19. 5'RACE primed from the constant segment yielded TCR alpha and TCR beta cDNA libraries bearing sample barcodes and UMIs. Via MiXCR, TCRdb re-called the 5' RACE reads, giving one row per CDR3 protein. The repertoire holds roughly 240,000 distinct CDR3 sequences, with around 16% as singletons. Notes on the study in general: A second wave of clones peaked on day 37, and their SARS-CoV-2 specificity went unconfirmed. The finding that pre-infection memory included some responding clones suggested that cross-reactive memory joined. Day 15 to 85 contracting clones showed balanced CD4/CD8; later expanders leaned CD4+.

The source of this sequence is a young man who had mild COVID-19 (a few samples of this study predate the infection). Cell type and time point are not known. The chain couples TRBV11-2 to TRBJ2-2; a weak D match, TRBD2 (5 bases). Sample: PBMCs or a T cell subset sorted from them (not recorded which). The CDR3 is CASSPFEGRELFF. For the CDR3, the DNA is TGTGCCAGCAGCCCCTTCGAGGGTAGGGAGCTGTTTTTT.